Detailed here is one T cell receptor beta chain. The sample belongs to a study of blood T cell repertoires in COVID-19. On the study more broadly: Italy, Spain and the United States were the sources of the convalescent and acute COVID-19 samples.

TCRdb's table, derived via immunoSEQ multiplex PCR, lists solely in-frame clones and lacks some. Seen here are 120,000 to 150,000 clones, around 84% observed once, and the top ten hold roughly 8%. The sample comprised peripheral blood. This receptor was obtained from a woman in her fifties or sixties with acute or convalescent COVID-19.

For the CDR3, the DNA is TGTGCCAGCAGCTTGGAAAGGACACTTAGGGGCACCGGGGAGCTGTTTTTT. Encoded protein: CASSLERTLRGTGELFF. This chain links TRBV5-6 with TRBJ2-2; possibly TRBD1 for D (5 bases). V was trimmed by 0 bases and J by 4 bases, leaving 16 bases between them. The CDR3 covers 17 residues. Germline-derived CDR1 and CDR2 are SGHDT and YYEEEE.